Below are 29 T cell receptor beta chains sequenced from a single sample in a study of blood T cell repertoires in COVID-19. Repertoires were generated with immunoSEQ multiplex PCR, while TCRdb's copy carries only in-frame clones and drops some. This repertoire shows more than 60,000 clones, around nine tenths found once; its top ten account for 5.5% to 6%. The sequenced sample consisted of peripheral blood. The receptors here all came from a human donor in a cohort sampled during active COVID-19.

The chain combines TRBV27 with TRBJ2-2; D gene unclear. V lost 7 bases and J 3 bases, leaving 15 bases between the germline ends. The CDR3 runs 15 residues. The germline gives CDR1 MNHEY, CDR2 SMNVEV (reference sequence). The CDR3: CASTHESTYTGELFF. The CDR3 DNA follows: TGTGCCAGCACCCACGAGTCCACCTACACCGGGGAGCTGTTTTTT.

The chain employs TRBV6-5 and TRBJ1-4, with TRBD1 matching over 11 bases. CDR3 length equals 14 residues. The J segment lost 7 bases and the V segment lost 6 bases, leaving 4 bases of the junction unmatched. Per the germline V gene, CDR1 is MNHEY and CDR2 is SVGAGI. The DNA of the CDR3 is TGTGCCAGCAGGACGGGACAGGGGGTTGAAAAACTGTTTTTT. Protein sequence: CASRTGQGVEKLFF.

The CDR3 coding sequence is TGTGCCAGCAGTCCAAGGGACAGTGATGGCTACACCTTC. Protein sequence: CASSPRDSDGYTF. The chain combines TRBV12-3 or TRBV12-4 with TRBJ1-2; 7 bases fit TRBD1. V gave up 5 bases and J gave up 6 bases; unmatched junction bases: 6. There are 13 residues in the CDR3.

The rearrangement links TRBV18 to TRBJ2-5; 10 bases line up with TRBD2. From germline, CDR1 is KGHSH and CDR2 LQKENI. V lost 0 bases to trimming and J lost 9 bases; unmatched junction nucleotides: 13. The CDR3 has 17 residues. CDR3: CASSPPGLAGATTAQYF. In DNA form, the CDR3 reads TGTGCCAGCTCACCACCCGGGCTAGCGGGGGCCACCACGGCCCAGTACTTC.

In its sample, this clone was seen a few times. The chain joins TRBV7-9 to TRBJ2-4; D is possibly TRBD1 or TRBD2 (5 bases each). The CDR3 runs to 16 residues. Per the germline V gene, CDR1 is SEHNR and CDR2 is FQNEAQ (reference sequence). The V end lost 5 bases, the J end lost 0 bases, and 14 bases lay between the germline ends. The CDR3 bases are TGTGCCAGCAGCAAAGGGGCAGGACTAGCCAAAAACATTCAGTACTTC. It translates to CASSKGAGLAKNIQYF. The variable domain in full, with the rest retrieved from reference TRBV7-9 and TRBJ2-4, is DTGVSQNPRHKITKRGQNVTFRCDPISEHNRLYWYRQTLGQGPEFLTYFQNEAQLEKSRLLSDRFSAERPKGSFSTLEIQRTEQGDSAMYLCASSKGAGLAKNIQYFGAGTRLSVL.

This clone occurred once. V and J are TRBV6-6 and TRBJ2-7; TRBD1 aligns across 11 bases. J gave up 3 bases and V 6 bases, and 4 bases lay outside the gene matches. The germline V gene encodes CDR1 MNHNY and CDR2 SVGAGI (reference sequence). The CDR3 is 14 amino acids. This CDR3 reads CASSTGTGGYEQYF. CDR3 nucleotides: TGTGCCAGCAGCACCGGGACAGGGGGCTACGAGCAGTACTTC.

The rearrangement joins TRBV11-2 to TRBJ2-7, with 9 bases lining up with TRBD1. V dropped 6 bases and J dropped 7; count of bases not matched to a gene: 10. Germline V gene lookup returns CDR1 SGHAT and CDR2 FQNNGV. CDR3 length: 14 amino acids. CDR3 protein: CASREGQGLGEQYF. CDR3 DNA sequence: TGTGCCAGCAGAGAGGGACAGGGATTAGGTGAGCAGTACTTC. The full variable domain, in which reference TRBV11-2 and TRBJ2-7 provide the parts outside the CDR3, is EAGVAQSPRYKIIEKRQSVAFWCNPISGHATLYWYQQILGQGPKLLIQFQNNGVVDDSQLPKDRFSAERLKGVDSTLKIQPAKLEDSAVYLCASREGQGLGEQYFGPGTRLTVT.

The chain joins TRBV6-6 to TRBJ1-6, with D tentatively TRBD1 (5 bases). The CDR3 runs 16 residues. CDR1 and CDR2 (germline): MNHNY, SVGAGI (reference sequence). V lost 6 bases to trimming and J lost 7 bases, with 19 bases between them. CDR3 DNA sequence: TGTGCCAGCAGGGACGGGGGGGAAATATTGAATTCACCCCTCCACTTT. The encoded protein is CASRDGGEILNSPLHF.

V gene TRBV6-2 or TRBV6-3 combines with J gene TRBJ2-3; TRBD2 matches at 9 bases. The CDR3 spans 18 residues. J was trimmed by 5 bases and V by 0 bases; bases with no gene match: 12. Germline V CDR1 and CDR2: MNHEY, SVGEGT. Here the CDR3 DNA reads TGTGCCAGCAGTTACTCCCCCGCCCTCGCGGGGGGGAGAGATACGCAGTATTTT. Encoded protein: CASSYSPALAGGRDTQYF.

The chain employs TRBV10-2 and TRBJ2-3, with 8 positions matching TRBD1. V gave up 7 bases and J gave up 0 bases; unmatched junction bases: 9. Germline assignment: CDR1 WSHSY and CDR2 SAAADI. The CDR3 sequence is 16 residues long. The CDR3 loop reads CASNGGTGMSTDTQYF. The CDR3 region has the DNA TGCGCCAGCAATGGGGGGACAGGAATGAGCACAGATACGCAGTATTTT.

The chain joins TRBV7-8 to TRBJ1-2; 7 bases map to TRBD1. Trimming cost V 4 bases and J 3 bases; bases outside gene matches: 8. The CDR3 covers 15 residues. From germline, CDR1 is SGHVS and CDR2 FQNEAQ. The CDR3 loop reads CASSSPTGRDYGYTF. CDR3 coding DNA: TGTGCCAGCAGCTCTCCGACAGGGCGGGACTATGGCTACACCTTC.

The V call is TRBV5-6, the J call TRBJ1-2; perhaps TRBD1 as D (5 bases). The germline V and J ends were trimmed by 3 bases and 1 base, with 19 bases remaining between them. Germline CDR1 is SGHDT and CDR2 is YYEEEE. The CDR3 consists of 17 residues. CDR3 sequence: CASSWGGAGLLNYGYTF. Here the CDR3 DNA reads TGTGCCAGCAGCTGGGGAGGGGCAGGGCTCCTTAACTATGGCTACACCTTC.

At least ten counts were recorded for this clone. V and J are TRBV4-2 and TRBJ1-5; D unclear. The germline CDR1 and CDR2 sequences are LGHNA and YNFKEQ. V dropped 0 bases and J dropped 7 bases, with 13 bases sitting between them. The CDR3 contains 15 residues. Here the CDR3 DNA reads TGTGCCAGCAGCCAAGAGGTTGAGGGTTGGCAGCCCCAGCATTTT. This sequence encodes CASSQEVEGWQPQHF.

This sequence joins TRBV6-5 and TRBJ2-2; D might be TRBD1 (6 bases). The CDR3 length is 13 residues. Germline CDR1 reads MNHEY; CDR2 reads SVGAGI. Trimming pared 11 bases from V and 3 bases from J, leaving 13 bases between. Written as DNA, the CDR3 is TGTGCCGTACGACAGGAGTACACCGGGGAGCTGTTTTTT. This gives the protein CAVRQEYTGELFF.

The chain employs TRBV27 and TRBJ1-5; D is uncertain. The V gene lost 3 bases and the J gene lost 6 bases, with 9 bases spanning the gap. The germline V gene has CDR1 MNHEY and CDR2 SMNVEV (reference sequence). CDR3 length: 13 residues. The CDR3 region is CASSFSRLQPQHF. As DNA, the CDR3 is TGTGCCAGCAGTTTTTCCAGACTTCAGCCCCAGCATTTT.

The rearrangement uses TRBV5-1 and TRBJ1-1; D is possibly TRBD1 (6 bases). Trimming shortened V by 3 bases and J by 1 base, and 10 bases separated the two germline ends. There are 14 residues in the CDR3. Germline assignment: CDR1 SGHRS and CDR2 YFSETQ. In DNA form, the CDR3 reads TGCGCCAGCAGCTGGGCGACAGGGAACACTGAAGCTTTCTTT. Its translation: CASSWATGNTEAFF.

CDR3 coding DNA: TGTGCCAGCTCATCCACAGGGTACTCCTACGAGCAGTACTTC. This encodes CASSSTGYSYEQYF. The V and J genes are TRBV18 and TRBJ2-7; the D gene is possibly TRBD1 (6 bases). The CDR3 length is 14 residues. Germline V gene data show CDR1 as KGHSH and CDR2 as LQKENI. V lost 5 bases and J lost 0, with 11 bases in between.

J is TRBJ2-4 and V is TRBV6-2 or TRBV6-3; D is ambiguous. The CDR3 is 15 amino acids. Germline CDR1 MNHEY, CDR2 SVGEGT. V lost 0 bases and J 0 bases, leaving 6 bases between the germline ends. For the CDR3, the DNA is TGTGCCAGCAGTTACTCGAACATAGCCAAAAACATTCAGTACTTC. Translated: CASSYSNIAKNIQYF.

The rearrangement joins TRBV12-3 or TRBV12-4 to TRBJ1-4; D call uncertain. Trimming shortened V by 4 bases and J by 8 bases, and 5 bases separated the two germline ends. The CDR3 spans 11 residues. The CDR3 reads CASSYREKLFF. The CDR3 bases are TGTGCCAGCAGTTACCGGGAAAAACTGTTTTTT.

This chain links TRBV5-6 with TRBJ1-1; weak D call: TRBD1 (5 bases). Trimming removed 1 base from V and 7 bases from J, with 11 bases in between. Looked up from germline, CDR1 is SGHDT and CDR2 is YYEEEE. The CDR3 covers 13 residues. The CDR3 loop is CASSLFQGFEAFF. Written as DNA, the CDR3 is TGTGCCAGCAGCTTGTTTCAGGGTTTTGAAGCTTTCTTT.

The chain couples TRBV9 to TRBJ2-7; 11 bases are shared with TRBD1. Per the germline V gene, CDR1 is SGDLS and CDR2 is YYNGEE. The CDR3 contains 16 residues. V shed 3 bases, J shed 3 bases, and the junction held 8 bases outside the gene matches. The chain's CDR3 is CASSATRTGGLYEQYF. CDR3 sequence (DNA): TGTGCCAGCAGCGCCACCAGGACAGGGGGCCTCTACGAGCAGTACTTC.

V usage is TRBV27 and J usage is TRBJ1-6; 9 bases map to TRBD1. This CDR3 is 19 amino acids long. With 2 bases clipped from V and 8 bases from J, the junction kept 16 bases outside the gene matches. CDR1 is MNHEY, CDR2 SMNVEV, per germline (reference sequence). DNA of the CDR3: TGTGCCAGCAGTTTACGGGGACAGGGCGTAAGTACGGGCGATTCACCCCTCCACTTT. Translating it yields CASSLRGQGVSTGDSPLHF.

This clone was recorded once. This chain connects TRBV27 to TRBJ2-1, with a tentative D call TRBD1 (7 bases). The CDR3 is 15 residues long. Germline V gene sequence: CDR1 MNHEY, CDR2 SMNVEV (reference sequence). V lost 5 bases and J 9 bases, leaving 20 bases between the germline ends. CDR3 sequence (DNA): TGTGCCAGCAGTCTGAGGGGGGCAGGGGGAAGTGAGCAGTTCTTC. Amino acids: CASSLRGAGGSEQFF.

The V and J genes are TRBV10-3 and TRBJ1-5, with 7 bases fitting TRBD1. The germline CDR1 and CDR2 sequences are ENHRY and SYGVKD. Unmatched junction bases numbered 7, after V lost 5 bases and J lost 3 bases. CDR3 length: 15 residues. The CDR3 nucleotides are TGTGCCATCAGTTCCGGGACAGCGATCAATCAGCCCCAGCATTTT. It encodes CAISSGTAINQPQHF.

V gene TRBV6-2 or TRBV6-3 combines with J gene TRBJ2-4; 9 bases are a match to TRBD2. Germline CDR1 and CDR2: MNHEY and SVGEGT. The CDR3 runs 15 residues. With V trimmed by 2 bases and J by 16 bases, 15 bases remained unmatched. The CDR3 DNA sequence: TGTGCCAGCAGTTACGATTCGGGCGGGGGGGACGTAAACTACTTC. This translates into CASSYDSGGGDVNYF.

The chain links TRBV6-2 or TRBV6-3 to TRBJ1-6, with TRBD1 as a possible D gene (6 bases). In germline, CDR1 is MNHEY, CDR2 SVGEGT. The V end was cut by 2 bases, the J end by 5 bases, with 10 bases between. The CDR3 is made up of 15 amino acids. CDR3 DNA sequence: TGTGCCAGCAGTTACGATGGGGGCAATAATTCACCCCTCCACTTT. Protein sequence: CASSYDGGNNSPLHF.

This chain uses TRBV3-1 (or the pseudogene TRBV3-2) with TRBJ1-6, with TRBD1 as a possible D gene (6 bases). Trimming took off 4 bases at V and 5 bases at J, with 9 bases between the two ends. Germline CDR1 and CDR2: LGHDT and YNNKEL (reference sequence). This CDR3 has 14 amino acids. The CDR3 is CASSRTENNSPLHF. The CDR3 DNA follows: TGTGCCAGCAGCCGGACAGAGAATAATTCACCCCTCCACTTT.

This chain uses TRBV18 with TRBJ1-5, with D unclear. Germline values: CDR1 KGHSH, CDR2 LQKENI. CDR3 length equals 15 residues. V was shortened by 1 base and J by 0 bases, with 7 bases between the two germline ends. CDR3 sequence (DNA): TGTGCCAGCTCACCACGAACAGATAGCAATCAGCCCCAGCATTTT. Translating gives CASSPRTDSNQPQHF. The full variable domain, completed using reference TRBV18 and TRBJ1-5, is NAGVMQNPRHLVRRRGQEARLRCSPMKGHSHVYWYRQLPEEGLKFMVYLQKENIIDESGMPKERFSAEFPKEGPSILRIQQVVRGDSAAYFCASSPRTDSNQPQHFGDGTRLSIL.

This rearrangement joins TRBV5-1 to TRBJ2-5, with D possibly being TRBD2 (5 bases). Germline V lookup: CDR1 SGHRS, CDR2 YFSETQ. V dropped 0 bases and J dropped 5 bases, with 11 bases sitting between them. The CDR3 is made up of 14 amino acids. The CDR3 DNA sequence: TGCGCCAGCAGCTTGGCCTCTAGCCGGGAGACCCAGTACTTC. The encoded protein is CASSLASSRETQYF.